This record concerns one T cell receptor beta chain sequence. CDR1 and CDR2 (germline): LGHDT, YNNKEL (reference sequence). Trimming took off 4 bases at V and 5 bases at J, with 5 bases between the two ends. The CDR3 extends over 12 amino acids. This specimen belongs to a study of blood T cells in healthy people across ages. A second PCR of roughly 6 to 12 cycles used a sample-barcoded 5' primer and a J-beta primer mix. TCRdb called the 5' RACE reads again in MiXCR, with one record for every CDR3 protein. The repertoire consists of around 650,000 distinct CDR3 sequences, with around two fifths occurring once and the leading ten covering about 32%.

This TCR was sampled from an elderly man in good health. Material for sequencing was blood. The chain links TRBV3-1 to TRBJ2-2; no reliable D call. The CDR3 sequence: CASSPVTGELFF. The DNA of the CDR3 is TGTGCCAGCAGCCCTGTAACCGGGGAGCTGTTTTTT. The full variable domain, its missing parts supplied by reference TRBV3-1 and TRBJ2-2, is DTAVSQTPKYLVTQMGNDKSIKCEQNLGHDTMYWYKQDSKKFLKIMFSYNNKELIINETVPNRFSPKSPDKAHLNLHINSLELGDSAVYFCASSPVTGELFFGEGSRLTVL.